This T cell receptor beta chain was recorded in a study of shared clonotypes between healthy human individuals. Germline values: CDR1 MNHEY, CDR2 SVGAGI. The CDR3 has 14 residues. The V gene end was trimmed by 6 bases and the J gene end by 2 bases; junction bases not matched to a gene: 2. There are a few counts of this clone. Other DNA sequences in the same sample also yield this CDR3. Profiled with immunoSEQ multiplex PCR; TCRdb holds only in-frame clones, not every one. The sample includes 600,000 to 700,000 clones, around four fifths seen only once; the top ten take around 1.8%. This TCR derives from a woman younger than 45 in good health. This sequence joins TRBV6-5 and TRBJ1-5; the match to TRBD1 covers 9 bases. Sequences were obtained from memory CD4+ T cells sorted from blood. Subset given: CD45RA-negative fraction. As DNA, the CDR3 is TGTGCCAGCAGCCGGACAGGGGGCAATCAGCCCCAGCATTTT. Translating it yields CASSRTGGNQPQHF.